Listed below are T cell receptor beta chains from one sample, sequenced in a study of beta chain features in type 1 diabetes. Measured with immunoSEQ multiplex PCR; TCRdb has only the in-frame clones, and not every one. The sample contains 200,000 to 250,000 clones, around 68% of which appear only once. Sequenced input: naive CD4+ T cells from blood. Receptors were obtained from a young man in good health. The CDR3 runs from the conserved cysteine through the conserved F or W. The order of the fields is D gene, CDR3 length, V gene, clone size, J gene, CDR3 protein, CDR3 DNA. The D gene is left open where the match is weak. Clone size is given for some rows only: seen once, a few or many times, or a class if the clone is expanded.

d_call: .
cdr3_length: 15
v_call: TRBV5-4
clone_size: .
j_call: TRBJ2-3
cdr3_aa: CASSLTPASTDTQYF
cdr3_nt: TGTGCCAGCAGCTTGACCCCAGCTAGCACAGATACGCAGTATTTT

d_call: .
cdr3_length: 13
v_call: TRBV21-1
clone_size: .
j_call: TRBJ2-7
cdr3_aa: CASSKEVVHEQYF
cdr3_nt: TGTGCCAGCAGCAAAGAAGTGGTCCACGAGCAGTACTTC

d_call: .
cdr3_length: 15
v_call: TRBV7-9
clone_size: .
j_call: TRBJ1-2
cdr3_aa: CASSPGLGFNYGYTF
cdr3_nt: TGTGCCAGCAGCCCCGGACTGGGATTTAACTATGGCTACACCTTC

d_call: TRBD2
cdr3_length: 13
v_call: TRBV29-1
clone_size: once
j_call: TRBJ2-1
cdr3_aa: CSVRTSGYNEQFF
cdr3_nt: TGCAGCGTGCGGACTAGCGGATACAATGAGCAGTTCTTC

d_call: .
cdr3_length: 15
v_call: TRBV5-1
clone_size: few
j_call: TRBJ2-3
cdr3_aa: CASSLEQAKGDTQYF
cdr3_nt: TGCGCCAGCAGCTTGGAGCAGGCGAAAGGAGATACGCAGTATTTT

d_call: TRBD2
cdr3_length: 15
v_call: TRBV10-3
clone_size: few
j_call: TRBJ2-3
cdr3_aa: CAISRTSGSTDTQYF
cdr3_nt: TGTGCCATCAGTAGGACTAGCGGTAGCACAGATACGCAGTATTTT

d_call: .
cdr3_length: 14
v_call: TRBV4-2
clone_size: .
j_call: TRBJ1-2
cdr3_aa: CASRLQGGGYGYTF
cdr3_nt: TGTGCCAGCAGGCTCCAGGGAGGCGGCTATGGCTACACCTTC

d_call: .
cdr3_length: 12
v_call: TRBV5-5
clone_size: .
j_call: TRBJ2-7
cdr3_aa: CASSLVSAEQYF
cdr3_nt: TGTGCCAGCAGCTTGGTCTCAGCTGAACAGTACTTC

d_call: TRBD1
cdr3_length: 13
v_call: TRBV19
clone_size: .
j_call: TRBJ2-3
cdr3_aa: CASSIQGADTQYF
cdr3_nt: TGTGCCAGTAGTATCCAGGGGGCAGATACGCAGTATTTT

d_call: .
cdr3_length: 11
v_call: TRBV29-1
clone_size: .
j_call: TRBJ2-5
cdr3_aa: CSGGTTGTQYF
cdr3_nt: TGCAGCGGGGGGACCACGGGGACCCAGTACTTC

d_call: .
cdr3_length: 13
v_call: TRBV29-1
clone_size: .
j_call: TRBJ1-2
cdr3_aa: CSVEDRSGDGYTF
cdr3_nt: TGCAGCGTTGAAGATCGGTCAGGGGATGGCTACACCTTC